Following are 9 T cell receptor beta chains from one sample sequenced in a study of sequential checkpoint blockade in melanoma. Assay used: immunoSEQ multiplex PCR; TCRdb lists only in-frame clones, some missing. The repertoire holds over 25,000 clones, with roughly 84% as singletons. The treatment is: randomized to nivolumab then ipilimumab (arm A) or the reverse (arm B). The source material was CD8+ T cells sorted from blood (inferred from file names), sampled from a patient given nivolumab and ipilimumab in sequence. Source of these receptors: a human donor with melanoma.

This chain connects TRBV5-6 to TRBJ1-2; D remains unclear. With 4 bases removed from V and 8 bases from J, the gap between germline ends came to 24 bases. Germline CDR1 SGHDT, CDR2 YYEEEE. The CDR3 sequence is 16 residues long. CDR3 region: CASSPRPGRALKGYTF. CDR3 DNA: TGTGCCAGCAGCCCCCGACCCGGAAGAGCGTTGAAAGGCTACACCTTC.

The J gene is TRBJ2-4, the V gene TRBV15; D possibly corresponds to TRBD2 (6 bases). Germline-derived CDR1 and CDR2 are LNHNV and YYDKDF (reference sequence). This CDR3 has 16 amino acids. V was cut by 0 bases and J by 1 base, with 10 bases left in between. The CDR3 is CATSRDSGGAKNIQYF. The CDR3 DNA is TGTGCCACCAGCAGAGATTCCGGAGGGGCCAAAAACATTCAGTACTTC.

This chain connects TRBV5-1 to TRBJ1-2; D remains unclear. The CDR3 extends over 13 amino acids. Trimming removed 0 bases from V and 5 bases from J, with 8 bases in between. Looked up from germline, CDR1 is SGHRS and CDR2 is YFSETQ. The CDR3 DNA sequence: TGCGCCAGCAGCTTGGCCAGAAAATATGGCTACACCTTC. It codes for CASSLARKYGYTF.

The V and J genes are TRBV19 and TRBJ1-5; D perhaps matches TRBD1 (6 bases). CDR3 length: 16 residues. V lost 1 base and J 7 bases, leaving 17 bases between the germline ends. Germline V gives CDR1 LNHDA, CDR2 SQIVND (reference sequence). As DNA, the CDR3 is TGTGCCAGTAGTATAGGAACCGCAGGGGTTCAGCAGCCCCAGCATTTT. This encodes CASSIGTAGVQQPQHF.

The chain combines TRBV4-3 with TRBJ1-1, with D tentatively TRBD1 (5 bases). The V gene's germline CDR1 is LGHNA and CDR2 YSLEER. V was shortened by 4 bases and J by 0 bases, with 12 bases between the two germline ends. The CDR3 loop spans 15 amino acids. The CDR3, as DNA: TGCGCCAGCAGCCCATCAGGCAGGGTGAACACTGAAGCTTTCTTT. This sequence encodes CASSPSGRVNTEAFF.

The chain has TRBV27 and TRBJ1-5; unclear D gene. Germline V gene sequence: CDR1 MNHEY, CDR2 SMNVEV (reference sequence). This CDR3 is 14 amino acids long. Trimming pared 1 base from V and 3 bases from J, leaving 7 bases between. Written as DNA, the CDR3 is TGTGCCAGCAGTTTATTCGTTTCCAATCAGCCCCAGCATTTT. Amino acid sequence: CASSLFVSNQPQHF.

CDR3 DNA: TGTGCCAGCAGTGCTTCGACAGGGGGTAAAAAAGGGCAGTACTTC. Its translation is CASSASTGGKKGQYF. The V gene is TRBV6-1, the J gene TRBJ2-7; TRBD1 aligns across 9 bases. The CDR3 has 15 residues. CDR1 is MNHNS and CDR2 is SASEGT in the germline V gene. Germline trimming cut 4 bases from V and 9 bases from J; bases unmatched to any gene: 13.

The chain links TRBV27 to TRBJ1-3, with 7 bases matching TRBD1. V was pared by 6 bases and J by 3 bases, with 8 bases of the junction left unmatched. Per germline, CDR1 MNHEY and CDR2 SMNVEV (reference sequence). The CDR3 consists of 15 residues. CDR3 in DNA: TGTGCCAGCAGCGTCCTGGGACAGCTTGGAAACACCATATATTTT. Amino acid sequence: CASSVLGQLGNTIYF.

The rearrangement joins TRBV7-3 to TRBJ2-1, with D possibly TRBD1 on 7 matching bases. This CDR3 region has 18 residues. Germline V gene lookup returns CDR1 SGHTA and CDR2 FQGTGA. V was pared by 2 bases and J by 0 bases, with 17 bases between. Here the CDR3 reads CASSLLPAGGGSYNEQFF. CDR3 coding DNA: TGTGCCAGCAGCTTACTGCCCGCAGGGGGAGGCTCCTACAATGAGCAGTTCTTC.